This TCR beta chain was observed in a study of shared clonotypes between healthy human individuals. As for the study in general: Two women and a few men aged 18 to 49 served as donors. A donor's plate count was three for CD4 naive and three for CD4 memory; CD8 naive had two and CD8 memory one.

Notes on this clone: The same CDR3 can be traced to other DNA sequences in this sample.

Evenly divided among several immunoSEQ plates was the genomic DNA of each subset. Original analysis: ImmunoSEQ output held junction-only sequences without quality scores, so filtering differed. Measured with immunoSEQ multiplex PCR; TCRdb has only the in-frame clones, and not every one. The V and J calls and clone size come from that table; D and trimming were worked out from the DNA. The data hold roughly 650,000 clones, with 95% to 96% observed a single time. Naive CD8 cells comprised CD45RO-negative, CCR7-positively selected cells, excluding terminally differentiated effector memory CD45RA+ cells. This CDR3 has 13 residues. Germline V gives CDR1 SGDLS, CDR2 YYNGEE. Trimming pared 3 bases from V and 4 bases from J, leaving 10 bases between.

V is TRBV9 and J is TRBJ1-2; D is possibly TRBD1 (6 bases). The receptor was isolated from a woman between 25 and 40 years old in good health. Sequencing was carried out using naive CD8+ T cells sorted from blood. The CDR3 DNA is TGTGCCAGCAGCGGCGGGACACCCTATGGCTACACCTTC. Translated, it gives CASSGGTPYGYTF.